The 24 T cell receptor beta chains given below trace back to one sample, sequenced in a study of cytomegalovirus exposure and HLA in healthy donors. 60 Vbeta and 13 Jbeta primers were used in PCR. Measured with immunoSEQ multiplex PCR; TCRdb has only the in-frame clones, and not every one. The sample consists of about 150,000 clones, roughly four fifths of them appearing once. The material sequenced was PBMCs. The receptors originated from a man aged 35 to 55 in good health and CMV-seronegative.

The rearrangement links TRBV6-1 to TRBJ1-6; 7 bases match TRBD1. The CDR3 length is 15 residues. Germline lookup yields CDR1 MNHNS and CDR2 SASEGT. V was clipped by 8 bases and J by 5 bases; unmatched bases: 9. The CDR3 coding sequence is TGTGCCAGCGCGAGGGGGCGACCTGATAATTCACCCCTCCACTTT. Encoded protein: CASARGRPDNSPLHF.

The V gene is TRBV18, the J gene TRBJ2-7; TRBD2 is a possible D gene (6 bases). The CDR3 spans 14 residues. The V gene's germline CDR1 is KGHSH and CDR2 LQKENI. The V end was cut by 3 bases, the J end by 3 bases, with 12 bases between. The CDR3 region is CASSPIGGDYEQYF. The CDR3 DNA reads TGTGCCAGCTCACCGATCGGGGGAGACTACGAGCAGTACTTC.

The chain uses TRBV7-2 and TRBJ1-5; D unclear. This CDR3 spans 16 amino acids. With 4 bases removed from V and 6 bases from J, the gap between germline ends came to 19 bases. Germline CDR1 and CDR2: SGHTA and FQGNSA. The CDR3: CASSSRTGLAGQPQHF. In DNA, the CDR3 is TGTGCCAGCAGCTCCCGAACGGGCCTCGCGGGTCAGCCCCAGCATTTT.

This clone turned up a few times. The rearrangement links TRBV19 to TRBJ1-2; tentative D call: TRBD1 (5 bases). CDR3 length: 13 residues. Germline CDR1 LNHDA, CDR2 SQIVND (reference sequence). V was shortened by 3 bases and J by 9 bases, with 14 bases between the two germline ends. Written as DNA, the CDR3 is TGTGCCAGTAGTATGGCTCCAGGGTCTCGCTACACCTTC. Translation: CASSMAPGSRYTF.

This clone has more than one count but fewer than ten. The genes are TRBV28 and TRBJ1-2; D is possibly TRBD1 (6 bases). The V gene lost 6 bases and the J gene lost 6 bases, with 14 bases spanning the gap. In germline, CDR1 is MDHEN, CDR2 SYDVKM. CDR3 size: 13 residues. The CDR3 loop is CASRHREGDGYTF. The CDR3 DNA sequence: TGTGCCAGCAGACACAGGGAGGGGGATGGCTACACCTTC.

This clone was seen a handful of times. The rearrangement uses TRBV6-6 and TRBJ1-3; D might be TRBD1 (5 bases). The germline V and J ends were trimmed by 0 bases and 0 bases, with 6 bases remaining between them. This CDR3 comprises 15 residues. Germline V gene sequence: CDR1 MNHNY, CDR2 SVGAGI (reference sequence). Here the CDR3 reads CASSYSTVSGNTIYF. The DNA of the CDR3 is TGTGCCAGCAGTTACTCGACAGTCTCTGGAAACACCATATATTTT.

In this sample, this clone turned up a few times. The chain employs TRBV7-3 and TRBJ2-2, with 7 bases matching TRBD2. The junction had 14 bases not matched to a gene; V was cut back by 5 bases and J by 5 bases. This CDR3 has 17 residues. Germline V gene lookup returns CDR1 SGHTA and CDR2 FQGTGA. The CDR3 is CASSPGREGAGTGELFF. CDR3 sequence (DNA): TGTGCCAGCAGCCCCGGTAGGGAGGGCGCGGGGACCGGGGAGCTGTTTTTT. Complete variable domain (other parts from reference TRBV7-3 and TRBJ2-2): GAGVSQTPSNKVTEKGKYVELRCDPISGHTALYWYRQSLGQGPEFLIYFQGTGAADDSGLPNDRFFAVRPEGSVSTLKIQRTERGDSAVYLCASSPGREGAGTGELFFGEGSRLTVL.

As for this clone: Germline is not matched at one junction end, which may reflect a read error. This sequence joins TRBV7-9 and TRBJ2-7; 7 positions match TRBD1. The germline V gene encodes CDR1 SEHNR and CDR2 FQNEAQ (reference sequence). CDR3 length: 13 amino acids. CDR3 nucleotide sequence: TGTTCCAGCAGCTTTGGGACAGCCTACGAGCAGTACTTC. It translates to CSSSFGTAYEQYF.

About this clone itself: At one end, the junction sequence differs from germline, possibly due to a read error. This chain uses TRBV7-9 with TRBJ1-1; the D gene is possibly TRBD1 (5 bases). Germline loops: CDR1 SEHNR, CDR2 FQNEAQ (reference sequence). The CDR3 spans 13 residues. The CDR3 here is CSSSLGRATEAFF. In DNA form, the CDR3 reads TGTTCCAGCAGCTTAGGCAGGGCCACTGAAGCTTTCTTT.

V is TRBV5-4 and J is TRBJ2-1, with unresolved D. The germline V gene encodes CDR1 SGHNT and CDR2 YYREEE (reference sequence). V was trimmed by 0 bases and J by 0 bases, leaving 4 bases between them. This CDR3 region has 14 residues. The CDR3 DNA reads TGTGCCAGCAGCTTGGAGAGCTCCTACAATGAGCAGTTCTTC. Translation: CASSLESSYNEQFF. The variable domain in full, with the rest retrieved from reference TRBV5-4 and TRBJ2-1, is ETGVTQSPTHLIKTRGQQVTLRCSSQSGHNTVSWYQQALGQGPQFIFQYYREEENGRGNFPPRFSGLQFPNYSSELNVNALELDDSALYLCASSLESSYNEQFFGPGTRLTVL.

The chain employs TRBV6-1 and TRBJ1-2; D is unclear. The CDR3 is 15 amino acids. Trimming took 5 bases from V and 6 from J, leaving 19 bases between them. Germline-derived CDR1 and CDR2 are MNHNS and SASEGT. CDR3 protein: CASSPQSNARDGYTF. The CDR3 coding sequence is TGTGCCAGCAGTCCACAGTCTAACGCCCGTGATGGCTACACCTTC.

The chain uses TRBV5-1 and TRBJ2-1; 13 nucleotides align to TRBD2. The CDR3 runs to 15 residues. V dropped 4 bases and J dropped 8; count of bases not matched to a gene: 6. The germline V gene encodes CDR1 SGHRS and CDR2 YFSETQ. In nucleotides, the CDR3 is TGCGCCAGCAGCCGGACTAGCGGGAGCGTCTATGAGCAGTTCTTC. Its translation: CASSRTSGSVYEQFF.

The J gene is TRBJ2-3, the V gene TRBV5-1; weak D call: TRBD2 (6 bases). The ends were cut back, 4 bases at V and 1 base at J, with 13 bases in the middle. Germline V lookup: CDR1 SGHRS, CDR2 YFSETQ. The CDR3 length is 15 residues. CDR3 coding DNA: TGCGCCAGCAGCACCCGGGAGCGGGGCACAGATACGCAGTATTTT. Encoded protein: CASSTRERGTDTQYF.

The chain is built from TRBV5-4 and TRBJ2-7; 8 nucleotides match TRBD2. The CDR3 sequence is 14 residues long. J lost 4 bases, V lost 4 bases, and 7 bases had no gene match. Germline-derived CDR1 and CDR2 are SGHNT and YYREEE (reference sequence). The CDR3: CASSQTSEGYEQYF. The CDR3 DNA is TGTGCCAGCAGCCAGACTAGCGAAGGGTACGAGCAGTACTTC.

The chain employs TRBV19 and TRBJ1-1; D might be TRBD1 (5 bases). V was shortened by 6 bases and J by 1 base, with 12 bases between the two germline ends. The germline V gene encodes CDR1 LNHDA and CDR2 SQIVND (reference sequence). The length of the CDR3 is 14 residues. CDR3: CASSVNTGNTEAFF. The DNA for the CDR3 is TGTGCCAGTAGCGTCAATACAGGGAACACTGAAGCTTTCTTT.

Points on this clone: Other DNA variants within this sample encode the same CDR3. The CDR3 DNA sequence: TGCGCCAGCAGTCAGGTCACCGGGGAGCTGTTTTTT. It encodes CASSQVTGELFF. The V and J genes are TRBV5-1 and TRBJ2-2; D call uncertain. In germline, CDR1 is SGHRS, CDR2 YFSETQ. The CDR3 extends over 12 amino acids. V was trimmed by 5 bases and J by 4 bases, leaving 6 bases between them. The entire variable domain, with the rest obtained from reference TRBV5-1 and TRBJ2-2, is as follows: KAGVTQTPRYLIKTRGQQVTLSCSPISGHRSVSWYQQTPGQGLQFLFEYFSETQRNKGNFPGRFSGRQFSNSRSEMNVSTLELGDSALYLCASSQVTGELFFGEGSRLTVL.

V gene TRBV27 combines with J gene TRBJ2-7, with D hard to call. Trimming shortened V by 2 bases and J by 0 bases, and 8 bases separated the two germline ends. From germline, CDR1 is MNHEY and CDR2 SMNVEV (reference sequence). The CDR3 loop spans 14 amino acids. CDR3 protein: CASSLRSPSYEQYF. Written as DNA, the CDR3 is TGTGCCAGCAGTTTACGGAGCCCCTCCTACGAGCAGTACTTC.

This clone was detected only a few times. This chain joins TRBV19 and TRBJ2-4, with D tentatively TRBD1 (5 bases). The CDR3 is 13 amino acids. The germline gives CDR1 LNHDA, CDR2 SQIVND (reference sequence). V dropped 6 bases and J dropped 5 bases, with 11 bases sitting between them. CDR3: CASRQGPQNIQYF. The CDR3 nucleotides are TGTGCCAGTAGGCAGGGTCCCCAAAACATTCAGTACTTC.

This chain uses TRBV4-2 with TRBJ2-3, with TRBD2 matching 8 bases. Germline-derived CDR1 and CDR2 are LGHNA and YNFKEQ. CDR3 length: 16 residues. V shed 4 bases, J shed 0 bases, and the junction held 6 bases outside the gene matches. CDR3 loop: CASSLARGDSTDTQYF. CDR3 bases: TGTGCCAGCAGCCTAGCGCGGGGGGATAGCACAGATACGCAGTATTTT.

V usage is TRBV19 and J usage is TRBJ1-2; the match to TRBD1 covers 8 bases. Germline V gene sequence: CDR1 LNHDA, CDR2 SQIVND (reference sequence). V lost 5 bases and J lost 5; bases outside the gene matches: 4. CDR3 length equals 13 residues. The CDR3 DNA is TGTGCCAGTAGTCCAACAGGGGGATATGGCTACACCTTC. Translation: CASSPTGGYGYTF.

This chain links TRBV29-1 with TRBJ1-2, with TRBD1 matching over 8 bases. This CDR3 region has 11 residues. Per the germline V gene, CDR1 is SQVTM and CDR2 is ANQGSEA. Trimming removed 6 bases from V and 6 bases from J; junction bases left unmatched: 3. CDR3 nucleotide sequence: TGCAGCGTGCTACAGGGGGATGGCTACACCTTC. This sequence encodes CSVLQGDGYTF.

This clone was seen a handful of times. Mismatch with germline at one junction end may stem from a read error. The rearrangement links TRBV7-3 to TRBJ2-6, with D perhaps TRBD1 (5 bases). Germline V CDR1 and CDR2: SGHTA, FQGTGA. This CDR3 is built from 13 residues. The CDR3 DNA reads as TGTGCCAGCAGCTTATCTGGGGCCAACGGCCTGACTTTC. It encodes CASSLSGANGLTF. Full variable domain (outside the CDR3, taken from reference TRBV7-3 and TRBJ2-6): GAGVSQTPSNKVTEKGKYVELRCDPISGHTALYWYRQSLGQGPEFLIYFQGTGAADDSGLPNDRFFAVRPEGSVSTLKIQRTERGDSAVYLCASSLSGANGLTFGAGSRLTVL.

The V gene is TRBV6-1, the J gene TRBJ1-3; TRBD1 is a possible D gene (5 bases). This CDR3 has 14 amino acids. The germline CDR1 and CDR2 sequences are MNHNS and SASEGT. Trimming cost V 2 bases and J 7 bases, with 12 bases left between them. CDR3 DNA sequence: TGTGCCAGCAGTGAAAGGGGCCAAGGGAACACCATATATTTT. Its translation: CASSERGQGNTIYF.

The CDR3 sequence: CASSISDREYNEQFF. CDR3 sequence (DNA): TGTGCCAGTAGTATCTCGGACAGAGAATACAATGAGCAGTTCTTC. The chain has TRBV19 and TRBJ2-1; the D gene is possibly TRBD1 (6 bases). Trimming removed 3 bases at V and 4 bases at J, with 13 bases between. CDR1 is LNHDA and CDR2 is SQIVND in the germline V gene (reference sequence). The CDR3 covers 15 residues.